These T cell receptor beta chains were read from a single sample in a study of blood T cell repertoires in COVID-19. The assay was immunoSEQ multiplex PCR, and TCRdb's table has in-frame clones only and misses some. The sample has some 310,000 clones, 90% seen once. Specimen: peripheral blood. The source of these receptors is a woman between 40 and 55 years old with COVID-19, enrolled during active disease. The CDR3 runs from the conserved cysteine through the conserved F or W.

V gene: TRBV2; CDR3 length: 14; J gene: TRBJ1-3; CDR3 protein: CASSVRSSGNTIYF
V gene: TRBV3-1/TRBV3-2; CDR3 length: 12; J gene: TRBJ1-4; CDR3 protein: CASSQVGEKLFF
V gene: TRBV4-1; CDR3 length: 15; J gene: TRBJ1-2; CDR3 protein: CASSQWGTGGRGYTF
V gene: TRBV20-1; CDR3 length: 11; J gene: TRBJ1-2; CDR3 protein: CSASRGDGYTF
V gene: TRBV7-9; CDR3 length: 15; J gene: TRBJ2-3; CDR3 protein: CASSRRQGGTDTQYF
V gene: TRBV15; CDR3 length: 13; J gene: TRBJ2-7; CDR3 protein: CATSSYGGNEQYF
V gene: TRBV5-1; CDR3 length: 13; J gene: TRBJ1-1; CDR3 protein: CASSLAGVTEAFF
V gene: TRBV5-1; CDR3 length: 15; J gene: TRBJ1-2; CDR3 protein: CASSSVDGGDYGYTF
V gene: TRBV2; CDR3 length: 13; J gene: TRBJ1-2; CDR3 protein: CASSEWLLYGYTF
V gene: TRBV4-1; CDR3 length: 17; J gene: TRBJ2-1; CDR3 protein: CASSQRGLAGAGNEQFF
V gene: TRBV15; CDR3 length: 14; J gene: TRBJ2-7; CDR3 protein: CATSSYDRSYEQYF
V gene: TRBV4-3; CDR3 length: 16; J gene: TRBJ1-4; CDR3 protein: CASSQDHAGGSEKLFF
V gene: TRBV7-2; CDR3 length: 13; J gene: TRBJ2-1; CDR3 protein: CASSRGTGEGQFF
V gene: TRBV27; CDR3 length: 15; J gene: TRBJ2-7; CDR3 protein: CASSSSSSGPYEQYF
V gene: TRBV30; CDR3 length: 13; J gene: TRBJ1-1; CDR3 protein: CAWSGQGIGGAFF
V gene: TRBV2; CDR3 length: 19; J gene: TRBJ1-6; CDR3 protein: CASSEALWDRVKYNSPLHF
V gene: TRBV9; CDR3 length: 18; J gene: TRBJ2-7; CDR3 protein: CASSVEGAGGGRTYEQYF
V gene: TRBV7-9; CDR3 length: 15; J gene: TRBJ2-2; CDR3 protein: CASRAGTGGTGELFF
V gene: TRBV5-5; CDR3 length: 13; J gene: TRBJ1-1; CDR3 protein: CASSPDSNTEAFF
V gene: TRBV12-5; CDR3 length: 17; J gene: TRBJ2-1; CDR3 protein: CASGLRLAGGPYNEQFF
V gene: TRBV5-4; CDR3 length: 14; J gene: TRBJ2-7; CDR3 protein: CASSREGEIHEQYF
V gene: TRBV7-2; CDR3 length: 17; J gene: TRBJ1-5; CDR3 protein: CASSSPPGAISNQPQHF
V gene: TRBV7-2; CDR3 length: 19; J gene: TRBJ2-7; CDR3 protein: CASSPSPTSGRAGSYEQYF
V gene: TRBV19; CDR3 length: 15; J gene: TRBJ1-6; CDR3 protein: CASRNRVPRDSPLHF
V gene: TRBV5-1; CDR3 length: 15; J gene: TRBJ2-1; CDR3 protein: CASSLVASGAERQFF
V gene: TRBV20-1; CDR3 length: 16; J gene: TRBJ2-7; CDR3 protein: CSASGAMLGSSYEQYF
V gene: TRBV27; CDR3 length: 18; J gene: TRBJ2-6; CDR3 protein: CASSTILAGSSGANVLTF
V gene: TRBV28; CDR3 length: 17; J gene: TRBJ2-1; CDR3 protein: CASSLKGGGYYYNEQFF
V gene: TRBV2; CDR3 length: 14; J gene: TRBJ2-7; CDR3 protein: CASRATSGGYEQYF
V gene: TRBV12-3/TRBV12-4; CDR3 length: 13; J gene: TRBJ2-2; CDR3 protein: CASSLRETGELFF
V gene: TRBV6-5; CDR3 length: 15; J gene: TRBJ1-5; CDR3 protein: CASRIPTGEDQPQHF
V gene: TRBV19; CDR3 length: 15; J gene: TRBJ2-1; CDR3 protein: CASSIVAGAQNEQFF
V gene: TRBV29-1; CDR3 length: 13; J gene: TRBJ2-7; CDR3 protein: CSASTGEAYEQYF
V gene: TRBV5-1; CDR3 length: 16; J gene: TRBJ2-1; CDR3 protein: CASSLVASHPYNEQFF
V gene: TRBV3-1/TRBV3-2; CDR3 length: 15; J gene: TRBJ1-5; CDR3 protein: CASSQSTGLGQPQHF
V gene: TRBV7-2; CDR3 length: 13; J gene: TRBJ1-6; CDR3 protein: CASSFRMGSPLHF
V gene: TRBV7-6; CDR3 length: 16; J gene: TRBJ1-1; CDR3 protein: CASSSEQGAVGTEAFF
V gene: TRBV7-2; CDR3 length: 13; J gene: TRBJ2-1; CDR3 protein: CASSFLREGEQFF
V gene: TRBV6-5; CDR3 length: 15; J gene: TRBJ2-1; CDR3 protein: CASSPWREGQNEQFF
V gene: TRBV7-2; CDR3 length: 14; J gene: TRBJ2-5; CDR3 protein: CASSLARGTETQYF
V gene: TRBV5-8; CDR3 length: 13; J gene: TRBJ1-1; CDR3 protein: CASSWGQGRAAFF
V gene: TRBV6-5; CDR3 length: 15; J gene: TRBJ1-6; CDR3 protein: CASSRVSSYNSPLHF
V gene: TRBV30; CDR3 length: 13; J gene: TRBJ2-7; CDR3 protein: CAWGQGVVREQYF
V gene: TRBV2; CDR3 length: 15; J gene: TRBJ1-2; CDR3 protein: CASRTPGHLIYGYTF
V gene: TRBV6-2/TRBV6-3; CDR3 length: 19; J gene: TRBJ1-6; CDR3 protein: CASSYLPGGASSYNSPLHF
V gene: TRBV12-3/TRBV12-4; CDR3 length: 13; J gene: TRBJ2-7; CDR3 protein: CASSWTSYYEQYF
V gene: TRBV5-4; CDR3 length: 16; J gene: TRBJ2-5; CDR3 protein: CASSPTGTLPQETQYF
V gene: TRBV7-8; CDR3 length: 20; J gene: TRBJ2-5; CDR3 protein: CASSVNSPGLAGVKKETQYF
V gene: TRBV4-3; CDR3 length: 14; J gene: TRBJ1-4; CDR3 protein: CASSQEGVNEKLFF
V gene: TRBV6-5; CDR3 length: 16; J gene: TRBJ1-1; CDR3 protein: CASSYRRGLGNTEAFF
V gene: TRBV11-3; CDR3 length: 17; J gene: TRBJ2-1; CDR3 protein: CASSSRGSGSSYNEQFF
V gene: TRBV14; CDR3 length: 17; J gene: TRBJ2-3; CDR3 protein: CASSQDLTSGRTDTQYF